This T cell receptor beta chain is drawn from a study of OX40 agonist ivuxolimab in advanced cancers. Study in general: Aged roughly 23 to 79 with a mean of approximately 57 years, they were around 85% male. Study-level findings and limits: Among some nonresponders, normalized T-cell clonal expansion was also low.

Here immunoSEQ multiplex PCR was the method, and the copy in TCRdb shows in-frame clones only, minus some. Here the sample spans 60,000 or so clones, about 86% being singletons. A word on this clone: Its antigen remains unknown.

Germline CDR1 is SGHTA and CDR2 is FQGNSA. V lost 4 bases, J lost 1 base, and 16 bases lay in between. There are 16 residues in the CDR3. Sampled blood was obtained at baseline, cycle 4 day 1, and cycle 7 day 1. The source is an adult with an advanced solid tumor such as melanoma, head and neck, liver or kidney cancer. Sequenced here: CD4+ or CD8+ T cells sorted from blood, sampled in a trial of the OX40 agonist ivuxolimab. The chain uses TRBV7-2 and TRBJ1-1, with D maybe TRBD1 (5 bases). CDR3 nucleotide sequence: TGTGCCAGCAGCTCCTCGGGGGGTATCGGGAACACTGAAGCTTTCTTT. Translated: CASSSSGGIGNTEAFF.